The 27 T cell receptor beta chains below come from one sample, sequenced in a study of blood T cell repertoires in COVID-19 (TCRdb year 2020). The method behind the library was the immunoSEQ multiplex PCR assay. What TCRdb holds here is the immuneACCESS table cut down to in-frame rearrangements. Part of the clones is not present; checked against another copy, under half of the missing clones reflect an unresolved V gene, and the others are unexplained. Across this sample there are tens of thousands of clones, with about nine tenths seen only once. The top ten constitute approximately 15% of the sample. Source material: peripheral blood. Every receptor here comes from a woman aged 55-69 years with active COVID-19.

V usage is TRBV5-6 and J usage is TRBJ1-5, with 10 bases matching TRBD1. The germline V gene encodes CDR1 SGHDT and CDR2 YYEEEE. V lost 0 bases and J lost 7; bases outside the gene matches: 4. The CDR3 contains 15 residues. CDR3 sequence reads: CASSLGQGAQQPQHF. CDR3 coding DNA: TGTGCCAGCAGCTTGGGACAGGGGGCACAGCAGCCCCAGCATTTT.

In its sample, this clone was seen once. The genes are TRBV18 and TRBJ2-3; D uncertain. Germline V gene sequence: CDR1 KGHSH, CDR2 LQKENI. V was clipped by 2 bases and J by 2 bases, with 5 bases between them. The CDR3 loop spans 13 amino acids. The CDR3 nucleotides read TGTGCCAGCTCACCATTATCCACAGATACGCAGTATTTT. Translating it yields CASSPLSTDTQYF.

This chain connects TRBV28 to TRBJ1-4; D gene unclear. Germline V gene data show CDR1 as MDHEN and CDR2 as SYDVKM. Deletions cut 6 bases from V and 8 bases from J, with 19 bases between. This CDR3 spans 15 amino acids. CDR3 sequence: CASRSPRRGGEKLFF. CDR3 coding DNA: TGTGCCAGCAGATCGCCTCGTAGAGGTGGGGAAAAACTGTTTTTT.

The chain has TRBV7-8 and TRBJ2-3, with D unresolved. Trimming removed 5 bases at V and 4 bases at J, with 19 bases between. The CDR3 loop spans 16 amino acids. From germline, CDR1 is SGHVS and CDR2 FQNEAQ. CDR3 DNA sequence: TGTGCCAGCAGCCCCAGGTCCGCGATGCGTTCAGATACGCAGTATTTT. It is translated as CASSPRSAMRSDTQYF.

This clone was seen only once. The chain carries TRBV5-4 and TRBJ2-1, with TRBD2 matching 11 bases. CDR3 length: 18 residues. In germline, CDR1 is SGHNT, CDR2 YYREEE (reference sequence). V was clipped by 0 bases and J by 0 bases; unmatched bases: 5. The CDR3 here is CASSLGLAGLSSYNEQFF. The CDR3, as DNA: TGTGCCAGCAGCTTGGGACTAGCGGGGCTTAGCTCCTACAATGAGCAGTTCTTC.

V is TRBV24-1 and J is TRBJ1-1, with a possible D match to TRBD1 (5 bases). Germline assignment: CDR1 KGHDR and CDR2 SFDVKD. This CDR3 comprises 17 residues. V shed 4 bases and J shed 1 base, with 18 bases lying between them. This CDR3 is CATSDLQKQGTNTEAFF. CDR3 coding DNA: TGTGCCACCAGTGACTTACAGAAGCAGGGAACGAACACTGAAGCTTTCTTT.

The chain carries TRBV3-1 (or the pseudogene TRBV3-2) and TRBJ1-3; D is unresolved. Germline-derived CDR1 and CDR2 are LGHDT and YNNKEL (reference sequence). This CDR3 spans 18 amino acids. Trimming stripped 1 base from V and 0 bases from J, with 16 bases between. This chain's CDR3 is CASSQGTNPRVSGNTIYF. The CDR3 region has the DNA TGTGCCAGCAGCCAAGGGACCAACCCGCGGGTCTCTGGAAACACCATATATTTT.

The rearrangement joins TRBV4-3 to TRBJ2-3, with TRBD2 matching over 8 bases. From germline, CDR1 is LGHNA and CDR2 YSLEER. Trimming at V came to 2 bases and at J to 0 bases, leaving 7 bases not matched to a gene. The CDR3 extends over 17 amino acids. The CDR3 coding sequence is TGCGCCAGCAGCCAAACCCCCGCGGGGGGCAGCACAGATACGCAGTATTTT. It encodes CASSQTPAGGSTDTQYF.

V is TRBV28 and J is TRBJ1-6; 9 nucleotides line up with TRBD1. This CDR3 region has 15 residues. Germline V gene data show CDR1 as MDHEN and CDR2 as SYDVKM. Losses at the gene ends were 6 bases for V and 5 bases for J; bases not matched to a gene: 5. CDR3 DNA sequence: TGTGCCAGCAGGCCGGACAGGGGAGATAATTCACCCCTCCACTTT. Its protein is CASRPDRGDNSPLHF.

The chain combines TRBV19 with TRBJ2-7, with 9 bases matching TRBD1. The CDR3 sequence is 15 residues long. V trimming: 2 bases; J trimming: 4 bases; junction bases outside the gene matches: 6. Germline V gene lookup returns CDR1 LNHDA and CDR2 SQIVND (reference sequence). The CDR3 DNA reads as TGTGCCAGTAGTATACAACCGGGACAGGGTTACGAGCAGTACTTC. Protein sequence: CASSIQPGQGYEQYF.

V usage is TRBV6-1 and J usage is TRBJ1-6; no clear D gene. Germline CDR1 MNHNS, CDR2 SASEGT. Trimming removed 1 base at V and 0 bases at J, with 7 bases between. This CDR3 contains 16 residues. This chain's CDR3 is CASSEDSHSYNSPLHF. The CDR3 nucleotides read TGTGCCAGCAGTGAAGACAGCCACTCCTATAATTCACCCCTCCACTTT.

This chain joins TRBV19 and TRBJ1-6; D is perhaps TRBD1 (5 bases). This CDR3 comprises 14 residues. V was shortened by 5 bases and J by 4 bases, with 9 bases between the two germline ends. Germline CDR1 and CDR2: LNHDA and SQIVND (reference sequence). CDR3 sequence: CASSRDSYNSPLHF. In DNA, the CDR3 is TGTGCCAGTAGTCGCGACAGTTATAATTCACCCCTCCACTTT.

V is TRBV29-1 and J is TRBJ2-6; 8 bases match TRBD1. Germline V gene sequence: CDR1 SQVTM, CDR2 ANQGSEA. The CDR3 spans 15 residues. V trimming: 4 bases; J trimming: 2 bases; junction bases outside the gene matches: 4. This chain's CDR3 is CSVGAGGAGANVLTF. Written as DNA, the CDR3 is TGCAGCGTTGGAGCAGGGGGCGCTGGGGCCAACGTCCTGACTTTC.

This clone turned up a few times. In nucleotides, the CDR3 is TGTGCCAGCAGCTTAAGCAGGGAATCACCCCTCCACTTT. Translating gives CASSLSRESPLHF. V usage is TRBV7-9 and J usage is TRBJ1-6, with a weak D call TRBD1 (5 bases). V lost 2 bases and J 10 bases, leaving 9 bases between the germline ends. CDR1 is SEHNR, CDR2 FQNEAQ, per germline (reference sequence). CDR3 length: 13 amino acids.

The chain has TRBV5-3 and TRBJ2-1; 12 positions match TRBD2. TRBV5-3 is given ORF status, its function remaining uncertain. V was pared by 0 bases and J by 5 bases, with 3 bases of the junction left unmatched. The CDR3 length is 16 residues. The CDR3 region is CARSLAASGGDNEQFF. DNA of the CDR3: TGTGCCAGAAGCTTGGCGGCTAGCGGGGGGGACAATGAGCAGTTCTTC.

V usage is TRBV10-2 and J usage is TRBJ1-5; 8 bases map to TRBD1. The CDR3 covers 15 residues. J gave up 3 bases and V 6 bases, and 7 bases lay outside the gene matches. Per germline, CDR1 WSHSY and CDR2 SAAADI. The CDR3 coding sequence is TGCGCCAGCAGCGGGCCGGACAGGGACAATCAGCCCCAGCATTTT. Protein: CASSGPDRDNQPQHF.

The chain has TRBV19 and TRBJ2-2; 9 nucleotides match TRBD1. Germline CDR1 is LNHDA and CDR2 is SQIVND (reference sequence). V lost 3 bases and J lost 7; bases outside the gene matches: 6. There are 15 residues in the CDR3. As DNA, the CDR3 is TGTGCCAGTAGTATTGGGGACAGGGATGGCGGGGAGCTGTTTTTT. Amino acids: CASSIGDRDGGELFF.

J is TRBJ2-5 and V is TRBV19; 9 bases fit TRBD2. This CDR3 is built from 18 residues. With 3 bases clipped from V and 5 bases from J, the junction kept 16 bases outside the gene matches. Germline V gene data show CDR1 as LNHDA and CDR2 as SQIVND (reference sequence). The CDR3 nucleotides read TGTGCCAGTAGTATTTCTCCCCCCGGGACTAGCCCCCGGGAGACCCAGTACTTC. It is translated as CASSISPPGTSPRETQYF.

This chain uses TRBV9 with TRBJ2-5; D not resolved. Germline lookup yields CDR1 SGDLS and CDR2 YYNGEE. This CDR3 is 16 amino acids long. V was trimmed by 0 bases and J by 1 base, leaving 13 bases between them. The CDR3 spells CASSVGASRLQETQYF. CDR3 in DNA: TGTGCCAGCAGCGTAGGAGCTAGTCGGCTCCAAGAGACCCAGTACTTC.

This rearrangement joins TRBV7-2 to TRBJ2-7; 10 bases are a match to TRBD2. Germline-derived CDR1 and CDR2 are SGHTA and FQGNSA. V lost 0 bases, J lost 2 bases, and 1 base stayed unmatched. This CDR3 contains 15 residues. The CDR3 spells CASSLATSGTYEQYF. DNA for the CDR3: TGTGCCAGCAGCTTAGCCACTAGCGGGACCTACGAGCAGTACTTC.

The V and J genes are TRBV5-5 and TRBJ2-5; tentative D call: TRBD2 (5 bases). Germline assignment: CDR1 SGHKS and CDR2 YYEKEE (reference sequence). Deletions cut 4 bases from V and 3 bases from J, with 10 bases between. The CDR3 extends over 13 amino acids. CDR3 nucleotide sequence: TGTGCCAGCAGCCGTGCCGGGGAAGAGACCCAGTACTTC. It codes for CASSRAGEETQYF.

The V call is TRBV7-2, the J call TRBJ2-1; the match to TRBD2 covers 12 bases. The CDR3 spans 16 residues. The J segment lost 4 bases and the V segment lost 5 bases, leaving 6 bases of the junction unmatched. Germline CDR1 and CDR2: SGHTA and FQGNSA. The CDR3 spells CASSRRTSGDYNEQFF. DNA for the CDR3: TGTGCCAGCAGCCGCCGGACTAGCGGGGATTACAATGAGCAGTTCTTC.

The V call is TRBV5-4, the J call TRBJ2-2, with D hard to call. V was pared by 2 bases and J by 5 bases, with 4 bases between. Germline V lookup: CDR1 SGHNT, CDR2 YYREEE (reference sequence). This CDR3 is built from 12 residues. The CDR3 loop reads CASSFFTGELFF. The CDR3 DNA reads TGTGCCAGCAGCTTCTTTACCGGGGAGCTGTTTTTT.

V is TRBV2 and J is TRBJ2-2, with D uncertain. The CDR3 spans 14 residues. Between the trimmed V and J ends, which lost 0 bases and 2 bases, there was a span of 4 bases. From germline, CDR1 is SNHLY and CDR2 FYNNEI. The CDR3 sequence: CASSEAPNTGELFF. CDR3 nucleotides: TGTGCCAGCAGTGAAGCTCCAAACACCGGGGAGCTGTTTTTT.

The J gene is TRBJ2-5, the V gene TRBV5-4; 8 bases agree with TRBD1. Trimming at V came to 4 bases and at J to 1 base, leaving 3 bases not matched to a gene. Germline CDR1 and CDR2: SGHNT and YYREEE (reference sequence). The CDR3 is made up of 14 amino acids. The chain's CDR3 is CASSPGQVQETQYF. The CDR3 DNA reads TGTGCCAGCAGCCCGGGACAGGTCCAAGAGACCCAGTACTTC.

The chain employs TRBV19 and TRBJ2-5, with a weak D call TRBD2 (7 bases). Per germline, CDR1 LNHDA and CDR2 SQIVND (reference sequence). The CDR3 sequence is 15 residues long. V lost 5 bases and J lost 4, with 17 bases in between. CDR3 sequence: CASSALGGLGETQYF. CDR3 in DNA: TGTGCCAGTAGTGCCCTCGGGGGGCTAGGAGAGACCCAGTACTTC. Combining the CDR3 with reference TRBV19 and TRBJ2-5 gives the whole variable domain DGGITQSPKYLFRKEGQNVTLSCEQNLNHDAMYWYRQDPGQGLRLIYYSQIVNDFQKGDIAEGYSVSREKKESFPLTVTSAQKNPTAFYLCASSALGGLGETQYFGPGTRLLVL.

The V gene is TRBV18, the J gene TRBJ1-2, with a possible D match to TRBD1 (6 bases). There are 13 residues in the CDR3. CDR1 and CDR2 from the germline V gene are KGHSH and LQKENI. V was shortened by 6 bases and J by 2 bases, with 10 bases between the two germline ends. The CDR3 loop reads CASSRTGNYGYTF. The DNA for the CDR3 is TGTGCCAGCTCTCGCACAGGGAACTATGGCTACACCTTC.